This T cell receptor (beta chain) emerged from a study of CD8 T cells in Susac syndrome (dated by TCRdb to about 2019). Some background on the complete study: Among the sequenced Susac syndrome patients, more than five had clinically active disease and under 10 were in clinical remission. Susac syndrome patients were therapy-naive, on corticosteroids (some also receiving IVIg), or on IVIg alone at blood withdrawal. Whether CD8+ T cell activation and differentiation in Susac syndrome was antigen driven was tested using repertoire sequencing.

Results the study describes overall, beyond this receptor: The number of individuals in the TCR sequencing and HLA analysis was recognized as being relatively small. The CD4+ T cell repertoire of patients with Susac syndrome showed no detectable clonal expansion.

Peripheral blood CD8+ and CD4+ T cells from healthy donors, Susac syndrome patients and multiple sclerosis patients were profiled by high-throughput TCR beta sequencing. The Susac syndrome patients fulfilled recently defined diagnostic criteria for definite or probable disease. Bulk CD8+ and CD4+ T cells were purified magnetically by negative isolation, whereas CD8+ TEMRA cells were enriched by FACS. Blood was drawn into EDTA tubes, processed within 24 hours, and PBMCs were isolated by density gradient centrifugation. PBMCs destined for TCR sequencing were cryopreserved in liquid nitrogen and later thawed in a 37 °C water bath. The sorted or isolated CD4+, CD8+ and CD8+ TEMRA cells had a purity of 90% or higher. RNA was extracted with the RNeasy kit and 0.5 to 1 ug was reverse transcribed using random hexamers. The immunoSEQ multiplex PCR assay, covering 54 Vbeta and 13 Jbeta segments, was used to amplify TCR beta CDR3 regions. To correct PCR amplification bias, a synthetic template baseline was used for both primer optimization and computational correction. The paper's processing steps were these. Reads were annotated to V, D and J genes according to IMGT and were analyzed with immunoSEQ Analyzer, with only productive sequences retained. To calculate clonality, Shannon entropy was normalized by log2 of the number of productive unique sequences and then subtracted from one. For each patient and control, public and private clones were evaluated among the 100 most prevalent clones. Clones were defined as Susac-specific if absent from the healthy and MS cohorts, from around 1,000 published viral clones and from other ImmuneACCESS disease sequences. Using fastp at Q25 and MiXCR, TCRdb reprocessed the public reads and kept productive beta chains. Here each entry gathers all rows of one CDR3 protein and keeps the most common genes and DNA. The V and J calls and clone size are TCRdb's, not the authors'. Here the sample has roughly 250,000 distinct CDR3 sequences; about 96% occur a single time. The ten largest clonotypes hold about 0.1% of the sample.

Comment on this clonotype: Its antigen remains unidentified. No much larger clone is present one base from it, and per-base qualities are unavailable.

Taken from the germline V gene, the CDR1 and CDR2 loops are SGDLS and YYNGEE. V is trimmed back by 3 bases and J by 3 bases, and the junction contains 4 bases that no gene match accounts for. The CDR3 has 16 amino acids, counting the end cysteine and phenylalanine. CDR3 DNA is the only sequence kept; it has 48 bases, read in frame from the first base. Source material: CD4+ T cells from PBMCs. This TCR came from a human donor with Susac syndrome. This chain joins TRBV9 to TRBJ2-4; TRBD1 aligns with 12 central bases. The CDR3 reads CASSAGTGGGKNIQYF. The DNA sequence is given as TGTGCCAGCAGCGCGGGGACAGGGGGCGGCAAAAACATTCAGTACTTC.